The rows below give T cell receptor beta chains drawn from one sample of a study of blood T cells in healthy people across ages. MiXCR was run by TCRdb on the 5' RACE reads, yielding one entry per CDR3 protein. The data show 1.5 million to 2 million distinct CDR3 sequences, roughly 27% seen once. Sequences were obtained from blood. The origin of the receptors is a woman in her 30s in good health. The CDR3 runs from the conserved cysteine through the conserved F or W. A D gene is named only where the DNA matches it firmly. The size of a clone is reported for some rows only, either as once, few or many, or as a class for expanded clones.

cdr3_length | clone_size | j_call | v_call | d_call | cdr3_aa | cdr3_nt
12 | few | TRBJ1-2 | TRBV12-3/TRBV12-4 | TRBD1 | CACSPRGRGYTF | TGTGCCTGCAGTCCCAGGGGGCGAGGCTACACCTTC
19 | - | TRBJ2-1 | TRBV7-9 | TRBD2 | CASSSSRLAGLSSYNEQFF | TGTGCCAGCAGCTCCTCTCGTCTAGCGGGATTGAGCTCCTACAATGAGCAGTTCTTC
17 | few | TRBJ2-1 | TRBV14 | TRBD2 | CASSQSGLLAGADEQFF | TGTGCCAGCAGCCAATCCGGACTTCTAGCGGGAGCTGATGAGCAGTTCTTC
14 | few | TRBJ1-5 | TRBV20-1 | - | CSARDGGVGQPQHF | TGCAGTGCTAGAGATGGTGGGGTTGGACAGCCCCAGCATTTT
16 | - | TRBJ2-7 | TRBV4-2 | TRBD1 | CASSQGQGAGSYEQYF | TGTGCCAGCAGCCAAGGACAGGGGGCGGGATCCTACGAGCAGTACTTC
14 | - | TRBJ1-2 | TRBV28 | - | CASSSMGGKDGYTF | TGTGCCAGCAGTTCGATGGGGGGGAAGGATGGCTACACCTTC
16 | few | TRBJ2-7 | TRBV19 | TRBD2 | CASSTLGGSVGYEQYF | TGTGCCAGTAGTACTCTGGGCGGGAGTGTCGGCTACGAGCAGTACTTC
17 | many | TRBJ1-2 | TRBV6-5 | TRBD1 | CASSPSSGDRANYGYTF | TGTGCCAGCAGTCCCTCAAGTGGGGACAGGGCCAACTATGGCTACACCTTC
15 | - | TRBJ2-5 | TRBV20-1 | TRBD2 | CSAPYLAGAQETQYF | TGCAGTGCCCCTTACCTAGCGGGGGCCCAAGAGACCCAGTACTTC
14 | - | TRBJ1-1 | TRBV29-1 | - | CSVAGAPGGTEAFF | TGCAGCGTTGCGGGGGCCCCTGGGGGCACTGAAGCTTTCTTT
14 | - | TRBJ2-2 | TRBV12-3/TRBV12-4 | - | CAVPIRGNTGELFF | TGTGCCGTCCCGATCCGGGGGAACACCGGGGAGCTGTTTTTT
16 | - | TRBJ2-5 | TRBV5-1 | TRBD2 | CASSRLAGGTGETQYF | TGCGCCAGCTCTAGACTAGCGGGAGGGACGGGGGAGACCCAGTACTTC
15 | - | TRBJ2-3 | TRBV10-3 | - | CAISGDSKPTDTQYF | TGTGCCATCAGTGGCGACAGTAAACCGACAGATACGCAGTATTTT
18 | - | TRBJ2-1 | TRBV20-1 | TRBD2 | CSALPGLAGGQGYNEQFF | TGCAGTGCTCTGCCCGGACTAGCGGGAGGCCAGGGGTACAATGAGCAGTTCTTC
14 | few | TRBJ2-7 | TRBV6-5 | TRBD2 | CASSSAGESYEQYF | TGTGCCAGCAGTTCAGCGGGAGAATCCTACGAGCAGTACTTC
21 | many | TRBJ2-7 | TRBV6-4 | - | CASSDGTGQPGTRYIWYEQYF | TGTGCCAGCAGTGACGGAACGGGACAGCCCGGGACTAGATATATCTGGTACGAGCAGTACTTC
13 | - | TRBJ2-1 | TRBV9 | - | CASSRGTNNGQFF | TGTGCCAGCAGCAGGGGGACCAACAATGGGCAGTTCTTC
14 | few | TRBJ2-7 | TRBV12-3/TRBV12-4 | TRBD2 | CASSLAGGPHEQYF | TGTGCCAGCAGCTTAGCGGGAGGGCCCCACGAGCAGTACTTC
14 | - | TRBJ2-7 | TRBV6-2/TRBV6-3 | TRBD1 | CASSFNRGWYEQYF | TGTGCCAGCAGTTTTAACAGGGGTTGGTACGAGCAGTACTTC
15 | - | TRBJ2-5 | TRBV4-2 | TRBD2 | CASSQGERGSETQYF | TGTGCCAGCAGCCAAGGGGAGCGGGGGAGTGAGACCCAGTACTTC
16 | few | TRBJ1-2 | TRBV29-1 | TRBD1 | CSVGDPRTGPNYGYTF | TGCAGCGTTGGGGACCCCCGGACAGGGCCTAACTATGGCTACACCTTC
15 | many | TRBJ2-5 | TRBV4-1 | TRBD2 | CASSFSGGAQETQYF | TGCGCCAGCAGCTTCAGCGGGGGAGCGCAAGAGACCCAGTACTTC
19 | few | TRBJ1-6 | TRBV30 | - | CAWSVRSGSLSSYNSPLHF | TGTGCCTGGAGTGTACGGTCAGGTTCTCTCAGCTCCTATAATTCACCCCTCCACTTT
13 | - | TRBJ2-3 | TRBV24-1 | - | CATRGDGTDTQYF | TGTGCCACCAGGGGGGACGGGACAGATACGCAGTATTTT
14 | - | TRBJ1-2 | TRBV29-1 | TRBD1 | CSIQGDRGFYGYTF | TGCAGCATCCAAGGGGACAGGGGTTTTTATGGCTACACCTTC
15 | once | TRBJ2-3 | TRBV7-9 | TRBD2 | CVSAPLAGVADTQYF | TGTGTCAGCGCGCCTCTAGCGGGGGTTGCAGATACGCAGTATTTT
13 | - | TRBJ2-3 | TRBV24-1 | - | CATSDHNTDTQYF | TGTGCCACCAGTGATCACAACACAGATACGCAGTATTTT
13 | - | TRBJ2-3 | TRBV6-5 | - | CASSYSAKDTQYF | TGTGCCAGCAGTTACTCCGCGAAAGATACGCAGTATTTT
16 | - | TRBJ2-1 | TRBV7-9 | - | CASSHLRAGPYNEQFF | TGTGCCAGCAGCCACCTCCGGGCTGGGCCCTACAATGAGCAGTTCTTC
17 | - | TRBJ2-4 | TRBV3-1 | - | CASSRKPQVVGKNIQYF | TGTGCCAGCAGCCGCAAGCCTCAGGTTGTGGGCAAAAACATTCAGTACTTC
14 | - | TRBJ2-5 | TRBV4-1 | - | CASSQGITQETQYF | TGCGCCAGCAGCCAAGGCATAACCCAAGAGACCCAGTACTTC
10 | - | TRBJ2-1 | TRBV12-3/TRBV12-4 | TRBD2 | CASRGLAGFF | TGTGCCAGCAGGGGACTAGCTGGGTTCTTC
14 | many | TRBJ2-3 | TRBV20-1 | TRBD2 | CSAPSGGSTDTQYF | TGCAGTGCCCCGTCGGGGGGTAGCACAGATACGCAGTATTTT
15 | many | TRBJ1-5 | TRBV7-2 | - | CASSLSGGLNQPQHF | TGTGCCAGCAGCCTCTCGGGGGGGCTCAATCAGCCCCAGCATTTT
14 | few | TRBJ2-5 | TRBV2 | TRBD1 | CASSEDRAQETQYF | TGTGCCAGCAGTGAGGACAGGGCCCAAGAGACCCAGTACTTC
17 | few | TRBJ2-3 | TRBV10-3 | TRBD2 | CATRGAASGGITDTQYF | TGTGCCACCAGGGGGGCGGCTAGCGGGGGGATCACAGATACGCAGTATTTT
15 | few | TRBJ2-7 | TRBV27 | TRBD2 | CASSLAGRAVYEQYF | TGTGCCAGCAGTTTAGCCGGGAGGGCCGTCTATGAGCAGTACTTC
14 | few | TRBJ1-2 | TRBV29-1 | TRBD1 | CSVGSPGQGYGYTF | TGCAGCGTCGGTAGCCCGGGACAGGGATATGGCTACACCTTC
12 | many | TRBJ1-2 | TRBV6-6 | TRBD1 | CASSQGVYGYTF | TGTGCCAGCAGTCAGGGGGTCTATGGCTACACCTTC
15 | few | TRBJ1-1 | TRBV18 | - | CASSPASGSGTEAFF | TGTGCCAGCTCACCAGCATCAGGGAGTGGAACTGAAGCTTTCTTT
16 | few | TRBJ2-3 | TRBV20-1 | - | CSARDLEGGPTDTQYF | TGCAGTGCTAGAGATCTTGAGGGGGGGCCGACAGATACGCAGTATTTT
20 | - | TRBJ2-4 | TRBV18 | - | CASSTLSGGAGQLLRDEQYF | TGTGCCAGCTCAACCCTATCCGGGGGAGCAGGGCAACTCCTCCGCGATGAGCAGTACTTC
15 | - | TRBJ2-5 | TRBV20-1 | - | CSAALLARVGETQYF | TGCAGTGCGGCCTTACTAGCTCGAGTGGGGGAGACCCAGTACTTC
12 | few | TRBJ1-4 | TRBV2 | - | CASSEAHEKLFF | TGTGCCAGCAGTGAAGCGCATGAAAAACTGTTTTTT
15 | - | TRBJ2-7 | TRBV20-1 | TRBD1 | CSALNRGSSSYEQYF | TGCAGTGCTTTGAACAGGGGCTCAAGCTCCTACGAGCAGTACTTC
13 | few | TRBJ2-5 | TRBV20-1 | TRBD2 | CSAKRDSQETQYF | TGCAGTGCTAAGCGGGACTCCCAAGAGACCCAGTACTTC
13 | - | TRBJ2-1 | TRBV18 | TRBD2 | CASSLGTREEQFF | TGTGCCAGCTCTCTCGGGACTAGAGAGGAGCAGTTCTTC
14 | - | TRBJ2-4 | TRBV9 | - | CASSVGEAKNIQYF | TGTGCCAGCAGCGTGGGAGAAGCCAAAAACATTCAGTACTTC
16 | few | TRBJ2-2 | TRBV5-1 | - | CASSLALGGHTGELFF | TGCGCCAGCAGCTTGGCCCTCGGGGGCCACACCGGGGAGCTGTTTTTT
15 | few | TRBJ2-4 | TRBV7-2 | TRBD2 | CASSPFTSGRNIQYF | TGTGCCAGCAGCCCCTTCACTAGCGGGAGAAACATTCAGTACTTC
12 | few | TRBJ2-3 | TRBV20-1 | - | CSARDRPDTQYF | TGCAGTGCTAGAGATCGACCAGATACGCAGTATTTT
13 | - | TRBJ1-2 | TRBV19 | - | CASSRQDGYGYTF | TGTGCCAGTAGTCGACAGGACGGCTATGGCTACACCTTC
13 | - | TRBJ2-5 | TRBV10-3 | - | CAISFACEETQYF | TGTGCCATAAGCTTTGCGTGCGAAGAGACCCAGTACTTC
15 | few | TRBJ2-1 | TRBV15 | TRBD2 | CATSRGLADYNEQFF | TGTGCCACCAGCAGAGGACTAGCGGATTACAATGAGCAGTTCTTC
16 | - | TRBJ1-4 | TRBV18 | - | CASSPWEVGLGEKLFF | TGTGCCAGCTCACCATGGGAGGTGGGACTGGGTGAAAAACTGTTTTTT
11 | many | TRBJ2-5 | TRBV6-6 | - | CASSYVETQYF | TGTGCCAGCAGTTACGTAGAGACCCAGTACTTC
13 | few | TRBJ2-7 | TRBV28 | TRBD1 | CASEGTDTYEQYF | TGTGCCAGCGAGGGGACAGACACCTACGAGCAGTACTTC